These 22 T cell receptor beta chains came from one sample sequenced in a study of T cell responses to AZD1222 COVID-19 vaccine. Data came from immunoSEQ multiplex PCR; TCRdb stores just in-frame clones and leaves some out. Of some 110,000 clones in the sample, roughly 80% were seen once. The sequenced sample was peripheral blood, obtained on day 0 of AZD1222 vaccination. These receptors came from an adult in good health.

The gene calls are TRBV6-5 and TRBJ1-2; D is perhaps TRBD1 (5 bases). With 6 bases removed from V and 8 bases from J, the gap between germline ends came to 22 bases. The CDR3 is made up of 15 amino acids. The germline V gene encodes CDR1 MNHEY and CDR2 SVGAGI. CDR3 sequence: CASSHGQGGLRGYTF. The CDR3 nucleotides read TGTGCCAGCAGCCACGGGCAGGGTGGTCTGAGAGGCTACACCTTC.

In its sample, this clone was seen a few times. The chain is built from TRBV6-5 and TRBJ1-1; D not resolved. The V end was cut by 0 bases, the J end by 1 base, with 9 bases between. The CDR3 has 15 residues. Germline V gene data show CDR1 as MNHEY and CDR2 as SVGAGI. CDR3 coding DNA: TGTGCCAGCAGTTACTCGTTTTCCGGGAACACTGAAGCTTTCTTT. Its translation: CASSYSFSGNTEAFF.

This chain uses TRBV2 with TRBJ1-6; 7 nucleotides line up with TRBD1. The V and J ends lost 7 bases and 6 bases, in that order; junction bases with no gene match: 6. Germline V gives CDR1 SNHLY, CDR2 FYNNEI. The CDR3 has 14 amino acids. The CDR3 DNA sequence: TGTGCCAGCATCGAGGCAGGGGGTAATTCACCCCTCCACTTT. This codes for CASIEAGGNSPLHF.

The chain uses TRBV19 and TRBJ1-5; possibly TRBD1 for D (6 bases). This CDR3 region has 13 residues. Trimming pared 10 bases from V and 7 bases from J, leaving 17 bases between. The germline gives CDR1 LNHDA, CDR2 SQIVND (reference sequence). The CDR3 region is CATKGGTVQPQHF. The CDR3 DNA reads TGTGCCACCAAGGGGGGGACGGTCCAGCCCCAGCATTTT.

The chain links TRBV6-1 to TRBJ2-7; 10 nucleotides align to TRBD1. There are 16 residues in the CDR3. CDR1 and CDR2 (germline): MNHNS, SASEGT. V trimming: 0 bases; J trimming: 2 bases; junction bases outside the gene matches: 4. The CDR3 DNA sequence: TGTGCCAGCAGTGAAGCCGGGACAGGGGTAACCTACGAGCAGTACTTC. This codes for CASSEAGTGVTYEQYF.

The chain has TRBV4-3 and TRBJ2-3, with D perhaps TRBD1 or TRBD2 (5 bases each). This CDR3 is built from 14 residues. Germline lookup yields CDR1 LGHNA and CDR2 YSLEER. The V gene lost 4 bases and the J gene lost 8 bases, with 16 bases spanning the gap. CDR3 bases: TGCGCCAGCAGCCCGAATGGGGGAGTAAGTACGCAGTATTTT. Encoded protein: CASSPNGGVSTQYF.

The chain carries TRBV6-5 and TRBJ2-1, with D possibly TRBD1 on 6 matching bases. V was trimmed by 7 bases and J by 0 bases, leaving 13 bases between them. The CDR3 is 15 residues long. Germline lookup yields CDR1 MNHEY and CDR2 SVGAGI. Here the CDR3 reads CASIPQGSSYNEQFF. DNA of the CDR3: TGTGCCAGCATTCCACAGGGTAGCTCCTACAATGAGCAGTTCTTC.

The chain uses TRBV18 and TRBJ2-1; D tentatively fits TRBD1 or TRBD2 (6 bases each). The CDR3 loop spans 13 amino acids. V lost 4 bases and J 6 bases, leaving 10 bases between the germline ends. CDR1 and CDR2 (germline): KGHSH, LQKENI. The DNA of the CDR3 is TGTGCCAGCTCACAGGGGGGCTCCAATGAGCAGTTCTTC. It translates to CASSQGGSNEQFF.

The genes are TRBV30 and TRBJ2-7; D might be TRBD1 (6 bases). CDR1 GTSNPN and CDR2 SVGIG come from the germline V gene (reference sequence). Trimming removed 2 bases from V and 3 bases from J, with 11 bases in between. CDR3 length: 13 amino acids. The CDR3 nucleotides are TGTGCCTGGAGTAAGGGACACATCTACGAGCAGTACTTC. This translates into CAWSKGHIYEQYF.

V gene TRBV19 combines with J gene TRBJ1-6, with D tentatively TRBD1 (5 bases). Germline CDR1 is LNHDA and CDR2 is SQIVND (reference sequence). The CDR3 loop spans 15 amino acids. With 3 bases removed from V and 3 bases from J, the gap between germline ends came to 9 bases. This CDR3 is CASSIRQGYNSPLHF. In DNA, the CDR3 is TGTGCCAGTAGTATTCGGCAGGGCTATAATTCACCCCTCCACTTT.

This clone was seen just once. V and J are TRBV4-3 and TRBJ2-1, with 8 bases identical to TRBD2. Germline lookup yields CDR1 LGHNA and CDR2 YSLEER. V lost 0 bases and J lost 4; bases outside the gene matches: 5. CDR3 length: 16 residues. CDR3: CASSQEITSGYNEQFF. In DNA, the CDR3 is TGCGCCAGCAGCCAAGAAATCACTAGCGGTTACAATGAGCAGTTCTTC.

This chain connects TRBV20-1 to TRBJ1-1; D is perhaps TRBD1 (6 bases). The CDR3 runs 16 residues. Per the germline V gene, CDR1 is DFQATT and CDR2 is SNEGSKA (reference sequence). Trimming stripped 3 bases from V and 0 bases from J, with 17 bases between. The CDR3, as DNA: TGCAGTGCTAGTTTCCTACAGGGAGCGTTGAACACTGAAGCTTTCTTT. This codes for CSASFLQGALNTEAFF.

This chain links TRBV5-8 with TRBJ1-6; D gene ambiguous. This CDR3 region has 13 residues. V was pared by 4 bases and J by 7 bases, with 9 bases between. Looked up from germline, CDR1 is SGHTS and CDR2 is YDEGEE. This chain's CDR3 is CASSRTTNSPLHF. The CDR3, as DNA: TGTGCCAGCAGCCGGACGACCAATTCACCCCTCCACTTT.

This clone has just a few counts. This chain joins TRBV18 and TRBJ1-4; the D gene is possibly TRBD1 (6 bases). Deletions cut 5 bases from V and 3 bases from J, with 13 bases between. Germline assignment: CDR1 KGHSH and CDR2 LQKENI. There are 15 residues in the CDR3. The CDR3 region has the DNA TGTGCCAGCTCATCCAATGGACAGCCTAATGAAAAACTGTTTTTT. Residues: CASSSNGQPNEKLFF.

In this sample, this clone turned up once. This CDR3 is CASSRGQQSNQPQHF. The CDR3 coding sequence is TGTGCCAGTAGTCGTGGACAGCAAAGCAATCAGCCCCAGCATTTT. The genes are TRBV19 and TRBJ1-5; D is perhaps TRBD1 (6 bases). Germline-derived CDR1 and CDR2 are LNHDA and SQIVND (reference sequence). CDR3 size: 15 residues. The ends were cut back, 5 bases at V and 1 base at J, with 12 bases in the middle.

DNA for the CDR3: TGCGCCAGCAGTGAGCCGCCGGGACAGCATGAAGCTTTCTTT. It specifies CASSEPPGQHEAFF. The chain recombines TRBV10-2 with TRBJ1-1, with TRBD1 identical over 7 bases. The CDR3 contains 14 residues. Losses at the gene ends were 2 bases for V and 7 bases for J; bases not matched to a gene: 7. CDR1 is WSHSY and CDR2 is SAAADI in the germline V gene.

The chain combines TRBV27 with TRBJ1-2; tentatively, D is TRBD1 (5 bases). V was pared by 4 bases and J by 2 bases, with 20 bases between. Germline CDR1 and CDR2: MNHEY and SMNVEV (reference sequence). The CDR3 runs to 17 residues. The CDR3 is CASSSTGVRDSNYGYTF. The DNA of the CDR3 is TGTGCCAGCAGTTCCACCGGGGTTCGGGACTCAAACTATGGCTACACCTTC.

The gene calls are TRBV2 and TRBJ2-7, with 9 bases aligning to TRBD1. The junction had 10 bases not matched to a gene; V was cut back by 8 bases and J by 2 bases. Germline lookup yields CDR1 SNHLY and CDR2 FYNNEI. The CDR3 extends over 15 amino acids. The DNA for the CDR3 is TGTGCCAGCGGGGGGGACAGGGATTTGACCTACGAGCAGTACTTC. Translating it yields CASGGDRDLTYEQYF. Full variable domain (outside the CDR3, taken from reference TRBV2 and TRBJ2-7): EPEVTQTPSHQVTQMGQEVILRCVPISNHLYFYWYRQILGQKVEFLVSFYNNEISEKSEIFDDQFSVERPDGSNFTLKIRSTKLEDSAMYFCASGGDRDLTYEQYFGPGTRLTVT.

V and J are TRBV27 and TRBJ2-7; D may be TRBD1 (5 bases). CDR3 length: 14 amino acids. Trimming took off 2 bases at V and 5 bases at J, with 13 bases between the two ends. Germline lookup yields CDR1 MNHEY and CDR2 SMNVEV (reference sequence). CDR3 in amino acids: CASSLTGRVHEQYF. The DNA of the CDR3 is TGTGCCAGCAGTTTAACGGGCAGGGTCCACGAGCAGTACTTC.

The CDR3 region is CASSILTGQFF. CDR3 coding DNA: TGTGCCAGCAGCATTCTAACGGGGCAGTTCTTC. The chain combines TRBV21-1 with TRBJ2-1; no check of the table's D call, TRBD2, against the DNA was made. TRBV21-1 is termed a pseudogene. The CDR3 consists of 11 residues.

Only one count was recorded for this clone. This chain joins TRBV18 and TRBJ1-3; D gene uncertain. V was pared by 3 bases and J by 4 bases, with 13 bases between. The CDR3 has 15 amino acids. Germline values: CDR1 KGHSH, CDR2 LQKENI. The CDR3 protein is CASSPPGNSGNTIYF. The CDR3 DNA is TGTGCCAGCTCACCCCCTGGCAATTCCGGAAACACCATATATTTT.

CDR3 nucleotides: TGTGCCTGGAGTGGTATCGCCTCCAGGGGGCGTCCCACAGATACGCAGTATTTT. Protein sequence: CAWSGIASRGRPTDTQYF. This chain connects TRBV30 to TRBJ2-3, with TRBD1 matching over 8 bases. The CDR3 has 18 residues. The V gene end was trimmed by 1 base and the J gene end by 2 bases; junction bases not matched to a gene: 14. CDR1 and CDR2 (germline): GTSNPN, SVGIG (reference sequence).